Sequencing of this T cell receptor beta chain was carried out in a study of blood T cell repertoires in COVID-19. Study details: Spain, Italy and the United States supplied samples that represented acute and convalescent COVID-19. In each case, the material was cDNA or gDNA derived from T cells, B-cell-depleted T cells, or PBMCs.

Authors' methods: Scientists estimated how many nucleated cells there were by amplifying reference gene primers. Sequenced by immunoSEQ multiplex PCR; TCRdb stores in-frame clones only, minus some. The DNA was the basis for D and trimming; V, J and clone size are from that table. The sample shows about 260,000 clones, more than 85% of them seen only once. The CDR3 contains 15 residues. The germline V gene has CDR1 SGHVS and CDR2 FNYEAQ. Trimming pared 1 base from V and 8 bases from J, leaving 12 bases between. The chain has TRBV7-6 and TRBJ1-6, with D perhaps matching TRBD1 (5 bases). Source material: peripheral blood. The receptor's source is a person aged 18 to 35 with COVID-19, enrolled during active disease. CDR3 residues: CASSLEGQGDSPLHF. CDR3 DNA: TGTGCCAGCAGCTTAGAAGGGCAGGGCGATTCACCCCTCCACTTT.